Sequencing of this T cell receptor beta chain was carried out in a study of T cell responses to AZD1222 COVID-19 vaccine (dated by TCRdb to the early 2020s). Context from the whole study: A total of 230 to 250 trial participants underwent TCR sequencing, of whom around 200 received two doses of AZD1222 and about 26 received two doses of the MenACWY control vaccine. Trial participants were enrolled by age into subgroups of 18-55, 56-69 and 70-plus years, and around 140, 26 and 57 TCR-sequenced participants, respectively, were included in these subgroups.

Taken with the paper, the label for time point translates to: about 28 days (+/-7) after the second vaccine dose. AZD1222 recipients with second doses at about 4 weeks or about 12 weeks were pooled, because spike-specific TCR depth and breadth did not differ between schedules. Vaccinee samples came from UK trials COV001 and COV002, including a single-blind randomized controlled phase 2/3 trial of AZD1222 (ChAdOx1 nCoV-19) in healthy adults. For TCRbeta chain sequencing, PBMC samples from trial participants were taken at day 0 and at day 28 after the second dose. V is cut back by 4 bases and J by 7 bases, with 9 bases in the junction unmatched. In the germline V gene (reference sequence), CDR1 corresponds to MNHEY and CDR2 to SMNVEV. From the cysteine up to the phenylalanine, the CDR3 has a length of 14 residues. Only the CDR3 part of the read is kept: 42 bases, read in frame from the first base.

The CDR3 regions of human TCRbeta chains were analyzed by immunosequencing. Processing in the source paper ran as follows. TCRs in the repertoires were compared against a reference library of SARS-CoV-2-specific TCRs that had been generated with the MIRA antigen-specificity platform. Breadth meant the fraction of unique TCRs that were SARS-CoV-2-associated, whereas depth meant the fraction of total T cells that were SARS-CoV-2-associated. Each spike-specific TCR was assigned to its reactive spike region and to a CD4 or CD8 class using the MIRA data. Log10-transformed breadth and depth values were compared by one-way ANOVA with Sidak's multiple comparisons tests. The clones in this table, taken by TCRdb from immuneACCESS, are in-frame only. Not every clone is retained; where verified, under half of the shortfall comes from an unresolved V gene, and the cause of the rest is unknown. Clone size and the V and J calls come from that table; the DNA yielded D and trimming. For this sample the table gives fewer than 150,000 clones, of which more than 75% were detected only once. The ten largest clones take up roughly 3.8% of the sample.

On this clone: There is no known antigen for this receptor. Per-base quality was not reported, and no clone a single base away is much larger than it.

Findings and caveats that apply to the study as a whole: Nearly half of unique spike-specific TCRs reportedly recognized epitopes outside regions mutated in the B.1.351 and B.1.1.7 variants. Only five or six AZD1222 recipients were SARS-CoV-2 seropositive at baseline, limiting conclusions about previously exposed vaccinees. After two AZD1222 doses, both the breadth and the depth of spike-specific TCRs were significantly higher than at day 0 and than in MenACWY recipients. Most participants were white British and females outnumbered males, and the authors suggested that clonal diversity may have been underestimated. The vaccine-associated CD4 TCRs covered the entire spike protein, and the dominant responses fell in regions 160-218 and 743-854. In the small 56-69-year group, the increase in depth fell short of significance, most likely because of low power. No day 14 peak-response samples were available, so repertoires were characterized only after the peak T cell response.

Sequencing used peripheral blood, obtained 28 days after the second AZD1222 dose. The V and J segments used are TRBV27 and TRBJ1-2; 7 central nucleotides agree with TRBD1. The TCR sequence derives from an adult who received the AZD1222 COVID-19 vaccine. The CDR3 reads CASSSWDSVGGYTF. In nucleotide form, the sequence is TGTGCCAGCAGTTCCTGGGACAGTGTCGGTGGCTACACCTTC.